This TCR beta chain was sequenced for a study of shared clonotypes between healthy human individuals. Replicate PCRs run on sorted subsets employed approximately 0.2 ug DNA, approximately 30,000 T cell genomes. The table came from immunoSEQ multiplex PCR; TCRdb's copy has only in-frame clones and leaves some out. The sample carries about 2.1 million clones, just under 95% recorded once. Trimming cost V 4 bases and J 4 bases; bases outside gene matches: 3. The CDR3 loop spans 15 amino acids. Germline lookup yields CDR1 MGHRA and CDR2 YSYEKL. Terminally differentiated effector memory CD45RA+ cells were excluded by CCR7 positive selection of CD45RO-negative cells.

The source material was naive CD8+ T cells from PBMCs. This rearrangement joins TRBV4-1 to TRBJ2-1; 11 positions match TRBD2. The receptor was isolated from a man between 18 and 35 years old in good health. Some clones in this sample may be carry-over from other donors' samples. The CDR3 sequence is CASSPVAGGYNEQFF. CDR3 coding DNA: TGCGCCAGCAGCCCTGTAGCGGGAGGGTACAATGAGCAGTTCTTC.